The 28 T cell receptor beta chains below were found in one sample sequenced in a study of blood T cells in healthy people across ages. A sample-barcoded 5' primer and a J-beta primer mix were used in a second PCR of roughly 6 to 12 cycles. TCRdb re-derived calls from the 5' RACE reads in MiXCR, one entry per CDR3 protein. The sample lists roughly 720,000 distinct CDR3 sequences; less than 70% were seen once. The sample was blood. These receptors came from a man at least 80 years old in good health.

There are a few counts of this clonotype. The chain links TRBV5-1 to TRBJ2-5; D ambiguous. Trimming left V 3 bases short and J 4 bases short, with 13 bases between. CDR1 SGHRS and CDR2 YFSETQ come from the germline V gene. CDR3 size: 14 residues. The CDR3 loop is CASSSTPGGETQYF. For the CDR3, the DNA is TGCGCCAGCAGCTCGACTCCGGGTGGAGAGACCCAGTACTTC.

The chain links TRBV2 to TRBJ1-5, with D perhaps matching TRBD1 (5 bases). Germline assignment: CDR1 SNHLY and CDR2 FYNNEI. The CDR3 consists of 15 residues. The V end lost 4 bases, the J end lost 5 bases, and 15 bases lay between the germline ends. The CDR3 region has the DNA TGTGCCAGCAGTGCGGGGTTCGGAGGGGATCAGCCCCAGCATTTT. Translation: CASSAGFGGDQPQHF.

This clonotype was seen many times. This chain links TRBV15 with TRBJ2-7; 9 nucleotides match TRBD2. In germline, CDR1 is LNHNV, CDR2 YYDKDF (reference sequence). The V segment lost 5 bases and the J segment 7 bases; nucleotides outside the gene matches: 6. The CDR3 is 13 amino acids. The CDR3 sequence: CATSGLAGEEQYF. For the CDR3, the DNA is TGTGCCACCAGCGGGTTAGCGGGAGAGGAGCAGTACTTC.

The count of this clonotype is one. The chain links TRBV10-3 to TRBJ2-1, with 13 bases matching TRBD2. With V trimmed by 6 bases and J by 7 bases, 6 bases remained unmatched. The V gene's germline CDR1 is ENHRY and CDR2 SYGVKD. The CDR3 runs 15 residues. CDR3 bases: TGTGCCATCAGCCCCGGGACTAGCGGGACAAATGAGCAGTTCTTC. It encodes CAISPGTSGTNEQFF.

On this clonotype itself: A clone one base away is much larger, so this may be a read error. The genes are TRBV14 and TRBJ1-2; the D gene is possibly TRBD1 (6 bases). Germline CDR1 is SGHDN and CDR2 is FVKESK. The CDR3 runs 18 residues. CDR3 DNA sequence: TGTGCCAGCAGCCCATTGGACAGCCTAATTACCCACGTCTATGGCCACACCTTC. It translates to CASSPLDSLITHVYGHTF.

This clonotype was found once. This sequence joins TRBV7-6 and TRBJ2-3; 13 bases are a match to TRBD2. This CDR3 is 13 amino acids long. CDR1 and CDR2 from the germline V gene are SGHVS and FNYEAQ. The V gene end was trimmed by 4 bases and the J gene end by 10 bases; junction bases not matched to a gene: 2. The CDR3 DNA is TGTGCCAGCAGCTCCGGGACTAGCGGGGCGCAGTATTTT. Protein: CASSSGTSGAQYF.

This clonotype occurred many times. The J gene is TRBJ1-2, the V gene TRBV10-3; no reliable D call. Trimming removed 10 bases from V and 3 bases from J, with 15 bases in between. Germline V gene sequence: CDR1 ENHRY, CDR2 SYGVKD. The CDR3 has 13 residues. The CDR3: CATSGVSDYGYTF. CDR3 bases: TGTGCCACCTCGGGCGTTAGCGACTATGGCTACACCTTC.

The CDR3 reads CASSLLEGARVGYTF. CDR3 nucleotide sequence: TGTGCCAGCAGTTTATTAGAGGGGGCGAGGGTTGGCTACACCTTC. The rearrangement uses TRBV28 and TRBJ1-2; 7 bases map to TRBD1. CDR1 is MDHEN and CDR2 is SYDVKM in the germline V gene. With 1 base clipped from V and 7 bases from J, the junction kept 9 bases outside the gene matches. This CDR3 has 15 residues.

This clonotype showed up just a few times. The V call is TRBV28, the J call TRBJ2-7; tentative D call: TRBD2 (5 bases). CDR1 and CDR2 from the germline V gene are MDHEN and SYDVKM. The CDR3 contains 10 residues. CDR3 in DNA: TGTGGGACGGGGATTCGGGAGCAGTACTTC. Encoded protein: CGTGIREQYF.

The V gene is TRBV2, the J gene TRBJ2-5, with a weak D call TRBD1 (6 bases). CDR1 and CDR2 from the germline V gene are SNHLY and FYNNEI. V lost 6 bases and J 1 base, leaving 9 bases between the germline ends. This CDR3 contains 13 residues. CDR3 region: CASSADSQETQYF. DNA for the CDR3: TGTGCCAGCAGCGCGGACAGCCAAGAGACCCAGTACTTC.

A single count supports this clonotype. V gene TRBV12-3 or TRBV12-4 combines with J gene TRBJ2-4; D not resolved. Trimming stripped 7 bases from V and 1 base from J, with 14 bases between. CDR3 length: 15 residues. The chain's CDR3 is CASTLGPGAKNIQYF. The CDR3 nucleotides are TGTGCCAGCACCTTAGGTCCCGGGGCCAAAAACATTCAGTACTTC.

This clonotype has more than one count but fewer than ten. The V and J genes are TRBV4-2 and TRBJ2-6; the match to TRBD1 covers 11 bases. V lost 0 bases and J lost 0; bases outside the gene matches: 4. Looked up from germline, CDR1 is LGHNA and CDR2 is YNFKEQ. This CDR3 has 19 residues. This chain's CDR3 is CASSQDTGTGGSGANVLTF. The CDR3 region has the DNA TGTGCCAGCAGCCAAGATACAGGGACAGGGGGCTCTGGGGCCAACGTCCTGACTTTC.

The rearrangement uses TRBV7-2 and TRBJ2-5, with 8 bases aligning to TRBD1. The germline V gene encodes CDR1 SGHTA and CDR2 FQGNSA. After removal of 1 base from V and 7 bases from J, the junction contained 8 bases not matched to a gene. The CDR3 totals 15 residues. In DNA form, the CDR3 reads TGTGCCAGCAGCTTAGATGCAGGGGGCTATGGGACCCAGTACTTC. Translation gives CASSLDAGGYGTQYF.

The sample holds a few counts of this clonotype. The CDR3 is CSASSVHEQYF. The DNA for the CDR3 is TGCAGTGCTTCGTCAGTTCACGAGCAGTACTTC. The chain uses TRBV20-1 and TRBJ2-7; D call uncertain. The V gene lost 5 bases and the J gene lost 5 bases, with 10 bases spanning the gap. The germline V gene has CDR1 DFQATT and CDR2 SNEGSKA (reference sequence). The CDR3 extends over 11 amino acids.

DNA for the CDR3: TGTGCCAGCTCACCACCTTTAACGGGAGATCGGGCGGAGACCCAGTACTTC. This codes for CASSPPLTGDRAETQYF. This chain links TRBV18 with TRBJ2-4; a possible D gene is TRBD2 (6 bases). The DNA end lines up better with TRBJ2-5; the J call may be wrong. Germline V gene lookup returns CDR1 KGHSH and CDR2 LQKENI. The CDR3 covers 17 residues.

This rearrangement joins TRBV18 to TRBJ1-2; 7 positions agree with TRBD1. The CDR3 contains 15 residues. Germline-derived CDR1 and CDR2 are KGHSH and LQKENI. After removal of 2 bases from V and 2 bases from J, the junction contained 5 bases not matched to a gene. CDR3 nucleotides: TGTGCCAGCTCACCAACGACAGGGACCAACTATGGCTACACCTTC. It translates to CASSPTTGTNYGYTF.

This clonotype has a handful of counts. Possible read error: a much larger clone is one base away. The chain employs TRBV5-5 and TRBJ2-7; no reliable D call. The CDR3 consists of 14 residues. Germline V gene sequence: CDR1 SGHKS, CDR2 YYEKEE (reference sequence). Trimming pared 0 bases from V and 5 bases from J, leaving 12 bases between. The CDR3 reads CASSLGSRANEQYF. The CDR3 coding sequence is TGTGCCAGCAGCTTGGGATCTAGGGCGAACGAGCAGTACTTC.

The CDR3 DNA is TGTGCCAGCTCACAACAACAGGGGTCTGAAGCTTTCTTT. Translated, it gives CASSQQQGSEAFF. The genes are TRBV18 and TRBJ1-1, with TRBD1 matching over 7 bases. V gave up 4 bases and J gave up 6 bases; unmatched junction bases: 5. CDR3 length: 13 residues. Germline V CDR1 and CDR2: KGHSH, LQKENI.

The gene calls are TRBV4-2 and TRBJ2-1; D is ambiguous. The ends were cut back, 0 bases at V and 2 bases at J, with 11 bases in the middle. CDR3 size: 16 residues. The germline V gene encodes CDR1 LGHNA and CDR2 YNFKEQ. The DNA for the CDR3 is TGTGCCAGCAGCCAAGATCTTGGGCTTACCTACAATGAGCAGTTCTTC. Translating it yields CASSQDLGLTYNEQFF.

This clonotype was detected a few times. The chain recombines TRBV27 with TRBJ1-6; unclear D gene. In germline, CDR1 is MNHEY, CDR2 SMNVEV (reference sequence). This CDR3 is built from 16 residues. V was cut by 0 bases and J by 7 bases, with 13 bases left in between. In DNA form, the CDR3 reads TGTGCCAGCAGTTTATCCCCAGACGGGTGGAATTCACCCCTCCACTTT. Protein sequence: CASSLSPDGWNSPLHF.

This clonotype turned up a few times. Written as DNA, the CDR3 is TGTGCCAGCAGTTACGGGGGGCTGGGCAAAAACATTCAGTACTTC. This sequence encodes CASSYGGLGKNIQYF. V usage is TRBV28 and J usage is TRBJ2-4; D perhaps matches TRBD2 (7 bases). Trimming left V 4 bases short and J 3 bases short, with 13 bases between. The CDR3 runs to 15 residues. Per the germline V gene, CDR1 is MDHEN and CDR2 is SYDVKM.

V is TRBV5-1 and J is TRBJ2-1; 7 nucleotides match TRBD1. From germline, CDR1 is SGHRS and CDR2 YFSETQ. Germline trimming cut 6 bases from V and 4 bases from J; bases unmatched to any gene: 7. There are 14 residues in the CDR3. The CDR3 sequence is CASKGTGVYNEQFF. For the CDR3, the DNA is TGCGCCAGCAAGGGAACAGGGGTTTACAATGAGCAGTTCTTC.

This clonotype has at least ten counts. V is TRBV29-1 and J is TRBJ2-7; no definite D call. Trimming left V 2 bases short and J 1 base short, with 3 bases between. This CDR3 spans 11 amino acids. The germline CDR1 and CDR2 sequences are SQVTM and ANQGSEA. CDR3 sequence: CSVEQSYEQYF. The DNA of the CDR3 is TGCAGCGTTGAACAGTCCTACGAGCAGTACTTC.

The V gene is TRBV7-3, the J gene TRBJ2-3; 9 nucleotides line up with TRBD2. J lost 1 base, V lost 5 bases, and 1 base had no gene match. The CDR3 consists of 14 residues. Germline loops: CDR1 SGHTA, CDR2 FQGTGA. The DNA for the CDR3 is TGTGCCAGCAGCCGGACTAGCGGCACAGATACGCAGTATTTT. Encoded protein: CASSRTSGTDTQYF.

The V and J genes are TRBV7-9 and TRBJ1-1; the D gene is possibly TRBD1 (6 bases). Trimming took 1 base from V and 11 from J, leaving 17 bases between them. This CDR3 region has 14 residues. In germline, CDR1 is SEHNR, CDR2 FQNEAQ (reference sequence). CDR3 sequence (DNA): TGTGCCAGCAGCTTAGGGACAGATTACGGCGGGGCTTTCTTT. Translating it yields CASSLGTDYGGAFF.

This clonotype was seen a handful of times. The chain joins TRBV7-9 to TRBJ2-4; 7 bases line up with TRBD2. V lost 6 bases to trimming and J lost 7 bases; unmatched junction nucleotides: 9. CDR3 size: 14 residues. Germline V gene lookup returns CDR1 SEHNR and CDR2 FQNEAQ (reference sequence). CDR3 region: CASSPGSGLNIQYF. DNA for the CDR3: TGTGCCAGCAGTCCCGGTAGCGGGCTCAACATTCAGTACTTC.

The chain uses TRBV4-2 and TRBJ2-3; 10 bases agree with TRBD1. V gave up 3 bases and J gave up 6 bases; unmatched junction bases: 3. This CDR3 is 14 amino acids long. The germline V gene has CDR1 LGHNA and CDR2 YNFKEQ. CDR3 coding DNA: TGTGCCAGCAGCCATGACAGGGGGCTGGATACGCAGTATTTT. Its protein product is CASSHDRGLDTQYF.

V usage is TRBV28 and J usage is TRBJ1-6; possible D gene TRBD1, 5 bases. Between the trimmed V and J ends, which lost 1 base and 9 bases, there was a span of 7 bases. Germline assignment: CDR1 MDHEN and CDR2 SYDVKM. This CDR3 has 13 amino acids. The CDR3 bases are TGTGCCAGCAGTTTATCAGGGCGTTCACCCCTCCACTTT. Translating gives CASSLSGRSPLHF.